This T cell receptor beta chain comes out of a study of T cell repertoires in aging, cancer and after chemotherapy. About the research overall: Healthy donor repertoires were recorded over several months to years and showed clear clonal overlap. Study observations and caveats: Loss of evenness, beyond lost richness, contributed to age-related TCR diversity decline in cancer patients. Untreated cancer patients had significantly lower blood TCR diversity than age-matched healthy donors.

Concerning this clonotype itself: The antigen remains unidentified.

The CDR3 length is 15 residues. With V trimmed by 4 bases and J by 1 base, 4 bases remained unmatched. From germline, CDR1 is SGHNT and CDR2 YYREEE (reference sequence). A mixed TRB-A/B primer pool amplified rearranged TRB by multiplex touch-down PCR. In TCRdb, the multiplex PCR reads were re-called with MiXCR into one record per CDR3 protein. The table shows approximately 4,100 distinct CDR3 sequences, with about 28% occurring only once. Amplification of TCR beta used genomic DNA extracted from peripheral blood. The specimen was blood. The receptor was isolated from a human donor in good health. This rearrangement joins TRBV5-4 to TRBJ2-3; 9 nucleotides line up with TRBD2. CDR3 protein: CASSGRTSGTDTQYF. Here the CDR3 DNA reads TGTGCCAGCAGCGGAAGGACTAGCGGCACAGATACGCAGTATTTT.